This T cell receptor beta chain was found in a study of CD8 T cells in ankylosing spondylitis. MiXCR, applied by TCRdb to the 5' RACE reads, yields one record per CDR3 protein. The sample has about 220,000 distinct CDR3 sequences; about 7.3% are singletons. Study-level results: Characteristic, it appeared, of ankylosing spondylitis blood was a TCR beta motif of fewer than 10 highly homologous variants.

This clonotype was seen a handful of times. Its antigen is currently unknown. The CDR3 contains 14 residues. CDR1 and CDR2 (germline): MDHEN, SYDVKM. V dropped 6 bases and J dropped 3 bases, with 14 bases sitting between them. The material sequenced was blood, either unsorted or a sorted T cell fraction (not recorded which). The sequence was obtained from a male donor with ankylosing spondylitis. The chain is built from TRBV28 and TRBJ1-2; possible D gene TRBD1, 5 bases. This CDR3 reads CASRAGFAYYGYTF. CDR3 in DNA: TGTGCCAGCAGAGCAGGGTTTGCTTACTATGGCTACACCTTC.